One sample yielded the 17 T cell receptor beta chains listed below, sequenced in a study of cytomegalovirus exposure and HLA in healthy donors (dated by TCRdb to the late 2010s). Library preparation employed the immunoSEQ multiplex PCR assay. Held by TCRdb, this immuneACCESS table contains in-frame sequences only and omits some clones. Under half of the omission traces to an unresolved V gene where checked; the cause of the rest is unknown. The sample has 120,000 or so clones on record, 88% of them singletons. Together, the top ten hold 4% to 5.5% of the sample. The sequenced sample consisted of PBMCs. The source is a man younger than 35 in good health and CMV-seropositive.

The chain is built from TRBV23-1 and TRBJ2-2; 7 bases are a match to TRBD2. TRBV23-1 counts as an open reading frame of uncertain function. With 7 bases clipped from V and 3 bases from J, the junction kept 17 bases outside the gene matches. The CDR3 is made up of 18 amino acids. In nucleotides, the CDR3 is TGCGCCAGCATTTCAAAAGCGGGGCCCTCCGTGGACACCGGGGAGCTGTTTTTT. This encodes CASISKAGPSVDTGELFF.

This clone was found a few times. This rearrangement joins TRBV19 to TRBJ1-5, with 7 bases aligning to TRBD1. CDR3 length: 14 residues. V was clipped by 5 bases and J by 2 bases; unmatched bases: 3. Germline CDR1 reads LNHDA; CDR2 reads SQIVND (reference sequence). The CDR3 reads CASSPGTGNQPQHF. DNA for the CDR3: TGTGCCAGTAGTCCCGGGACAGGCAATCAGCCCCAGCATTTT.

The V and J genes are TRBV2 and TRBJ1-4; the match to TRBD1 covers 9 bases. V shed 6 bases, J shed 7 bases, and the junction held 3 bases outside the gene matches. Germline V gives CDR1 SNHLY, CDR2 FYNNEI. The length of the CDR3 is 13 residues. CDR3 coding DNA: TGTGCCAGCAGGGGGACAGGGAGTGAAAAACTGTTTTTT. Translated: CASRGTGSEKLFF.

The CDR3 here is CASSEDGRSGNTIYF. The CDR3 DNA reads as TGTGCCAGCAGTGAAGATGGGCGTTCTGGAAACACCATATATTTT. The rearrangement uses TRBV6-1 and TRBJ1-3; D is ambiguous. This CDR3 contains 15 residues. The germline CDR1 and CDR2 sequences are MNHNS and SASEGT. The germline V and J ends were trimmed by 1 base and 1 base, with 8 bases remaining between them.

The V call is TRBV28, the J call TRBJ2-1; 7 positions match TRBD1. The length of the CDR3 is 15 residues. Germline assignment: CDR1 MDHEN and CDR2 SYDVKM. V trimming: 6 bases; J trimming: 4 bases; junction bases outside the gene matches: 9. The chain's CDR3 is CASSSFRDSYNEQFF. The CDR3 DNA is TGTGCCAGCAGCTCCTTTCGGGACAGTTACAATGAGCAGTTCTTC.

This clone appeared a single time. The V and J genes are TRBV19 and TRBJ2-3, with 14 bases matching TRBD2. In germline, CDR1 is LNHDA, CDR2 SQIVND (reference sequence). V shed 5 bases and J 5 bases; nucleotides not matched to a gene: 6. CDR3 length equals 16 residues. CDR3 amino acids: CASSAGTSGGLDTQYF. The CDR3 region has the DNA TGTGCCAGTAGTGCCGGGACTAGCGGGGGTTTAGATACGCAGTATTTT. Supplemented by reference TRBV19 and TRBJ2-3, the full variable domain reads DGGITQSPKYLFRKEGQNVTLSCEQNLNHDAMYWYRQDPGQGLRLIYYSQIVNDFQKGDIAEGYSVSREKKESFPLTVTSAQKNPTAFYLCASSAGTSGGLDTQYFGPGTRLTVL.

J is TRBJ2-7 and V is TRBV11-2, with TRBD2 as a possible D gene (5 bases). Germline V gene sequence: CDR1 SGHAT, CDR2 FQNNGV. V gave up 0 bases and J gave up 5 bases, with 5 bases separating them. The CDR3 is 12 amino acids. CDR3 amino acids: CASSLERDEQYF. The CDR3 DNA reads TGTGCCAGCAGCTTAGAGCGGGACGAGCAGTACTTC.

The genes are TRBV4-1 and TRBJ1-2; 7 bases map to TRBD1. CDR3 length: 14 residues. Germline CDR1 reads MGHRA; CDR2 reads YSYEKL. The junction had 7 bases not matched to a gene; V was cut back by 4 bases and J by 5 bases. The CDR3 loop is CASSPTGTAYGYTF. CDR3 in DNA: TGCGCCAGCAGCCCGACCGGGACAGCGTATGGCTACACCTTC.

In this sample, this clone turned up many times. This sample also contains other DNA sequences that code for the same CDR3. The chain is built from TRBV6-4 and TRBJ2-1, with 9 positions matching TRBD2. The CDR3 consists of 15 residues. Looked up from germline, CDR1 is MRHNA and CDR2 is SNTAGT. The V segment lost 3 bases and the J segment 0 bases; nucleotides outside the gene matches: 0. The CDR3 region has the DNA TGTGCCAGCAGTGAAGCGGGGGGCTCCTACAATGAGCAGTTCTTC. Encoded protein: CASSEAGGSYNEQFF.

The chain joins TRBV7-2 to TRBJ2-2, with 7 bases fitting TRBD2. CDR3 length: 16 amino acids. Germline trimming cut 1 base from V and 1 base from J; bases unmatched to any gene: 3. From germline, CDR1 is SGHTA and CDR2 FQGNSA. CDR3 protein: CASSLVAGVNTGELFF. The CDR3 DNA follows: TGTGCCAGCAGCTTAGTAGCGGGCGTGAACACCGGGGAGCTGTTTTTT.

This clone was recorded a few times. The DNA for the CDR3 is TGTGCCAGCAGCTTATCGGGCGGGGGAGACACTGAAGCTTTCTTT. Its protein is CASSLSGGGDTEAFF. V usage is TRBV7-9 and J usage is TRBJ1-1, with D possibly being TRBD1 (5 bases). The V end lost 2 bases, the J end lost 3 bases, and 13 bases lay between the germline ends. CDR1 is SEHNR and CDR2 is FQNEAQ in the germline V gene (reference sequence). The CDR3 has 15 amino acids.

V usage is TRBV5-1 and J usage is TRBJ1-1; tentatively, D is TRBD1 (5 bases). With 3 bases removed from V and 3 bases from J, the gap between germline ends came to 12 bases. There are 14 residues in the CDR3. Germline assignment: CDR1 SGHRS and CDR2 YFSETQ. The CDR3 reads CASSWQGGDTEAFF. CDR3 sequence (DNA): TGCGCCAGCAGCTGGCAGGGTGGAGACACTGAAGCTTTCTTT. Together with reference TRBV5-1 and TRBJ1-1, the CDR3 gives the full variable domain: KAGVTQTPRYLIKTRGQQVTLSCSPISGHRSVSWYQQTPGQGLQFLFEYFSETQRNKGNFPGRFSGRQFSNSRSEMNVSTLELGDSALYLCASSWQGGDTEAFFGQGTRLTVV.

This chain joins TRBV18 and TRBJ1-1, with 10 nucleotides matching TRBD1. The CDR3 has 16 residues. V lost 6 bases and J lost 4; bases outside the gene matches: 11. The germline CDR1 and CDR2 sequences are KGHSH and LQKENI. As DNA, the CDR3 is TGTGCCAGCTCCCCTAGTCCCGGGACAGGGGTCACTGAAGCTTTCTTT. Translating it yields CASSPSPGTGVTEAFF.

V gene TRBV27 combines with J gene TRBJ1-5, with TRBD1 matching over 7 bases. Germline values: CDR1 MNHEY, CDR2 SMNVEV (reference sequence). CDR3 length: 17 amino acids. Germline trimming cut 4 bases from V and 0 bases from J; bases unmatched to any gene: 9. The DNA for the CDR3 is TGTGCCAGCAGTTCCTTGGACAGGATCTATAGCAATCAGCCCCAGCATTTT. Translation: CASSSLDRIYSNQPQHF.

The chain is built from TRBV4-1 and TRBJ1-5; a possible D gene is TRBD1 (6 bases). The CDR3 covers 18 residues. Per the germline V gene, CDR1 is MGHRA and CDR2 is YSYEKL. Between the trimmed V and J ends, which lost 0 bases and 6 bases, there was a span of 21 bases. The CDR3 sequence is CASSQDSQSGAKGQPQHF. In DNA, the CDR3 is TGCGCCAGCAGCCAAGATAGTCAGTCAGGGGCGAAGGGTCAGCCCCAGCATTTT.

This clone was seen only once. V and J are TRBV5-6 and TRBJ2-3; D perhaps matches TRBD2 (7 bases). The germline V gene has CDR1 SGHDT and CDR2 YYEEEE. V was trimmed by 7 bases and J by 1 base, leaving 19 bases between them. CDR3 length equals 16 residues. In DNA form, the CDR3 reads TGTGCCAGCTCCCAACGGGGAGGGGGAGGCACAGATACGCAGTATTTT. This translates into CASSQRGGGGTDTQYF.

J is TRBJ1-2 and V is TRBV28; D not resolved. Between the trimmed V and J ends, which lost 1 base and 6 bases, there was a span of 15 bases. CDR1 is MDHEN and CDR2 is SYDVKM in the germline V gene. The CDR3 sequence is 15 residues long. For the CDR3, the DNA is TGTGCCAGCAGTTTATTCCCCGAAGGAGCAAATGGCTACACCTTC. Its protein product is CASSLFPEGANGYTF.